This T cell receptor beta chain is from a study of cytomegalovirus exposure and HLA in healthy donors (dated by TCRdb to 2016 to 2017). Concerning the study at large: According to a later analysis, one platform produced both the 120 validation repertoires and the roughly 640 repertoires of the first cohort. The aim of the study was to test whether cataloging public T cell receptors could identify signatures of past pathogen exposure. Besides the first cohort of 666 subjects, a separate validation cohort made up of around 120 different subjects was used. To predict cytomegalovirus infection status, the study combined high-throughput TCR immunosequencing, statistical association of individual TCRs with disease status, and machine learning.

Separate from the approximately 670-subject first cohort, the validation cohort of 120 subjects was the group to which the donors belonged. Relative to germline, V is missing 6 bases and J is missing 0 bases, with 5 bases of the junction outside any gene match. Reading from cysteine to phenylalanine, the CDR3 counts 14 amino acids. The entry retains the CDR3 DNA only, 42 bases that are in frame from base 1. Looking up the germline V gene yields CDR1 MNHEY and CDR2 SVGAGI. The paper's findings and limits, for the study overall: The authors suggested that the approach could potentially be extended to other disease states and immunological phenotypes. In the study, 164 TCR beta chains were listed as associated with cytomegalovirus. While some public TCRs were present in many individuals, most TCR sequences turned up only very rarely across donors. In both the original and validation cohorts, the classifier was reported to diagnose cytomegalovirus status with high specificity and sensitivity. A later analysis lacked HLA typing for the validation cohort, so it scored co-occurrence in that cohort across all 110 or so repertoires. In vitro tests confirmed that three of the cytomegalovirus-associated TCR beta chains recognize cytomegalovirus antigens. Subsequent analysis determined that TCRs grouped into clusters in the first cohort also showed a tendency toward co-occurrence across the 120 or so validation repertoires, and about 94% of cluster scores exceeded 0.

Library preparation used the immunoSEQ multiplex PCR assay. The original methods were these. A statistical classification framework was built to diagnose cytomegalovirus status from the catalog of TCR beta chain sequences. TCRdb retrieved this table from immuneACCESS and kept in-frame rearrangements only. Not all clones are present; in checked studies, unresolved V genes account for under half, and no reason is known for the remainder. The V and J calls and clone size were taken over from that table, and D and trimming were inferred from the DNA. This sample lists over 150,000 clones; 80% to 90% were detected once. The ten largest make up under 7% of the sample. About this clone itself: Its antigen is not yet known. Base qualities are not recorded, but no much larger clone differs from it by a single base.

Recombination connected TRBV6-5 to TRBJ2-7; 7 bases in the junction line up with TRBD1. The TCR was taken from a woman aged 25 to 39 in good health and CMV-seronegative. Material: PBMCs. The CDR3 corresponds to CASSDRASSYEQYF. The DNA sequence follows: TGTGCCAGCAGCGACAGGGCTTCCTCCTACGAGCAGTACTTC.